The rows below give T cell receptor beta chains drawn from one sample of a study of blood T cell repertoires in COVID-19. The protocol was immunoSEQ multiplex PCR, while the TCRdb copy is restricted to in-frame clones and leaves out a portion. This table holds approximately 210,000 clones, approximately 78% found once. The sample taken for sequencing was peripheral blood. Every receptor here comes from a woman between 40 and 55 years old with acute or convalescent COVID-19. Each CDR3 is given with its conserved first and last residue. Fields, in order: J gene, clone size, D gene, V gene, CDR3 protein, CDR3 DNA. D genes are given only for firm matches. The size of a clone is reported for some rows only, either as once, few or many, or as a class for expanded clones.

J gene: TRBJ1-4
clone size: .
D gene: .
V gene: TRBV3-1/TRBV3-2
CDR3 protein: CASNTRGAGDEKLFF
CDR3 DNA: TGTGCCAGCAACACCCGCGGGGCCGGGGATGAAAAACTGTTTTTT

J gene: TRBJ2-3
clone size: .
D gene: TRBD2
V gene: TRBV5-1
CDR3 protein: CASSLSLADLLSTDTQYF
CDR3 DNA: TGCGCCAGCAGCTTGTCGCTAGCGGATCTACTTAGCACAGATACGCAGTATTTT

J gene: TRBJ2-1
clone size: few
D gene: .
V gene: TRBV15
CDR3 protein: CATSKRLGNEQFF
CDR3 DNA: TGTGCCACCAGCAAAAGACTAGGCAATGAGCAGTTCTTC

J gene: TRBJ2-7
clone size: few
D gene: TRBD2
V gene: TRBV18
CDR3 protein: CASSPPAAGGINEQYF
CDR3 DNA: TGTGCCAGCTCACCACCCGCAGCGGGGGGGATTAACGAGCAGTACTTC

J gene: TRBJ2-5
clone size: .
D gene: TRBD2
V gene: TRBV12-5
CDR3 protein: CASGLVSSGRSQETQYF
CDR3 DNA: TGTGCTAGTGGTTTGGTATCTAGCGGGAGATCTCAAGAGACCCAGTACTTC

J gene: TRBJ2-7
clone size: .
D gene: .
V gene: TRBV28
CDR3 protein: CASRGAVAYEQYF
CDR3 DNA: TGTGCCAGCAGAGGGGCAGTGGCCTACGAGCAGTACTTC

J gene: TRBJ2-1
clone size: .
D gene: .
V gene: TRBV19
CDR3 protein: CASSPMTSSYNEQFF
CDR3 DNA: TGTGCCAGTAGCCCTATGACTAGCTCCTACAATGAGCAGTTCTTC

J gene: TRBJ2-7
clone size: .
D gene: TRBD1
V gene: TRBV30
CDR3 protein: CAWTGQGPPYEQYF
CDR3 DNA: TGTGCCTGGACCGGACAGGGGCCGCCCTACGAGCAGTACTTC

J gene: TRBJ2-1
clone size: .
D gene: .
V gene: TRBV12-3/TRBV12-4
CDR3 protein: CASSLLAPNEQFF
CDR3 DNA: TGTGCCAGCAGTTTATTGGCTCCCAATGAGCAGTTCTTC

J gene: TRBJ2-1
clone size: few
D gene: TRBD2
V gene: TRBV12-5
CDR3 protein: CASGLGLAGEYEQFF
CDR3 DNA: TGTGCTAGTGGGCTTGGACTAGCGGGGGAGTATGAGCAGTTCTTC

J gene: TRBJ2-7
clone size: few
D gene: .
V gene: TRBV12-5
CDR3 protein: CASGLVLNEQYF
CDR3 DNA: TGTGCTAGTGGTTTGGTACTAAACGAGCAGTACTTC